These 25 T cell receptor beta chains share one sample of origin, sequenced in a study of blood T cells in healthy people across ages. Primers used in a second PCR of about 6 to 11 cycles were a sample-barcoded 5' primer and a J-beta primer mix. MiXCR was run by TCRdb on the 5' RACE reads, yielding one entry per CDR3 protein. The sample yields 780,000 or so distinct CDR3 sequences, 45% to 70% seen once. Sequencing was performed on blood. These receptors were obtained from a man aged 35 to 55 in good health.

The chain is built from TRBV20-1 and TRBJ2-1, with 12 bases that match TRBD2. The CDR3 has 12 residues. V lost 6 bases to trimming and J lost 12 bases; unmatched junction nucleotides: 6. Germline CDR1 DFQATT, CDR2 SNEGSKA (reference sequence). CDR3 DNA sequence: TGCAGTGCAGGACTAGCGGGGCCTGGGCAGTTCTTC. Amino acid sequence: CSAGLAGPGQFF.

This clonotype turned up a few times. The V gene is TRBV29-1, the J gene TRBJ1-1; perhaps TRBD1 as D (6 bases). CDR1 is SQVTM, CDR2 ANQGSEA, per germline. The CDR3 length is 11 residues. V gave up 6 bases and J gave up 9 bases, with 14 bases separating them. CDR3 region: CSVAVGGQAFF. The CDR3 DNA is TGCAGCGTCGCCGTGGGGGGCCAAGCTTTCTTT.

The V gene is TRBV7-9, the J gene TRBJ2-1, with D uncertain. CDR3 length: 12 amino acids. V lost 8 bases and J lost 3, with 8 bases in between. Looked up from germline, CDR1 is SEHNR and CDR2 is FQNEAQ (reference sequence). The CDR3 sequence: CASSVLYNEQFF. Here the CDR3 DNA reads TGTGCCAGCTCCGTACTCTACAATGAGCAGTTCTTC.

This clonotype appeared once. The gene calls are TRBV30 and TRBJ2-5, with 7 bases identical to TRBD1. This CDR3 spans 15 amino acids. Germline CDR1 reads GTSNPN; CDR2 reads SVGIG (reference sequence). Trimming took 1 base from V and 0 from J; bases not matched to a gene: 5. For the CDR3, the DNA is TGTGCCTGGAGTGACCGGGGACAGTACCAAGAGACCCAGTACTTC. Protein product: CAWSDRGQYQETQYF. The complete variable domain, with remaining parts taken from reference TRBV30 and TRBJ2-5, reads SQTIHQWPATLVQPVGSPLSLECTVEGTSNPNLYWYRQAAGRGLQLLFYSVGIGQISSEVPQNLSASRPQDRQFILSSKKLLLSDSGFYLCAWSDRGQYQETQYFGPGTRLLVL.

This rearrangement joins TRBV7-9 to TRBJ2-7; D unresolved. CDR1 and CDR2 (germline): SEHNR, FQNEAQ (reference sequence). V lost 5 bases and J 3 bases, leaving 11 bases between the germline ends. The CDR3 spans 13 residues. The CDR3 region is CASSPLLGYEQYF. CDR3 sequence (DNA): TGTGCCAGCAGCCCGCTTTTAGGCTACGAGCAGTACTTC.

The chain links TRBV12-3 or TRBV12-4 to TRBJ2-1; 10 nucleotides line up with TRBD1. This CDR3 spans 16 amino acids. J was trimmed by 3 bases and V by 5 bases; bases with no gene match: 7. This CDR3 is CASSDTGTGDYNEQFF. CDR3 DNA sequence: TGTGCCAGCAGTGATACCGGGACAGGGGACTACAATGAGCAGTTCTTC.

The chain joins TRBV10-3 to TRBJ1-4; D unresolved. The CDR3 spans 14 residues. V shed 2 bases and J shed 7 bases, with 11 bases lying between them. Germline assignment: CDR1 ENHRY and CDR2 SYGVKD. Written as DNA, the CDR3 is TGTGCCATCAGTGAGCCAGGACCTGGTGAAAAACTGTTTTTT. Translating gives CAISEPGPGEKLFF.

V gene TRBV6-5 combines with J gene TRBJ2-5, with D uncertain. V shed 1 base and J shed 1 base, with 10 bases lying between them. The germline CDR1 and CDR2 sequences are MNHEY and SVGAGI. The CDR3 has 15 amino acids. The CDR3 region is CASSYFGVSQETQYF. CDR3 nucleotides: TGTGCCAGCAGTTACTTTGGGGTCTCCCAAGAGACCCAGTACTTC.

The rearrangement joins TRBV9 to TRBJ2-3; maybe TRBD2 (5 bases). Germline V gives CDR1 SGDLS, CDR2 YYNGEE. V lost 0 bases and J 6 bases, leaving 14 bases between the germline ends. The CDR3 covers 15 residues. CDR3 coding DNA: TGTGCCAGCAGCGTAGGGTTTTTTCCGGGGGATACGCAGTATTTT. Protein sequence: CASSVGFFPGDTQYF.

The rearrangement joins TRBV3-1 to TRBJ2-3; D unclear. This CDR3 spans 15 amino acids. The germline CDR1 and CDR2 sequences are LGHDT and YNNKEL (reference sequence). Deletions cut 3 bases from V and 2 bases from J, with 12 bases between. CDR3 DNA: TGTGCCAGCAGCCAGCGAGTGAGCGACACAGATACGCAGTATTTT. This sequence encodes CASSQRVSDTDTQYF.

V gene TRBV4-1 combines with J gene TRBJ1-1; no definite D call. The CDR3 runs to 14 residues. Looked up from germline, CDR1 is MGHRA and CDR2 is YSYEKL. V was trimmed by 5 bases and J by 1 base, leaving 11 bases between them. The CDR3 bases are TGCGCCAGCAGCGATGAATTGGGGAACACTGAAGCTTTCTTT. As protein: CASSDELGNTEAFF.

This chain's CDR3 is CASTPNIAVGNIQYF. The CDR3 nucleotides read TGTGCCAGCACCCCCAACATAGCGGTCGGAAACATTCAGTACTTC. The J gene is TRBJ2-7, the V gene TRBV12-3 or TRBV12-4; possibly TRBD2 for D (6 bases). The J call may be wrong; the DNA end is better matched by TRBJ2-4. The CDR3 has 15 amino acids.

This clonotype turned up a few times. The chain carries TRBV7-3 and TRBJ2-7; D unresolved. This CDR3 comprises 16 residues. Trimming took 2 bases from V and 2 from J, leaving 16 bases between them. Germline V gene sequence: CDR1 SGHTA, CDR2 FQGTGA. CDR3 sequence reads: CASSLGLGAGAYEQYF. The DNA of the CDR3 is TGTGCCAGCAGCTTAGGGCTTGGAGCAGGAGCCTACGAGCAGTACTTC.

The chain is built from TRBV3-1 and TRBJ1-1, with TRBD1 as a possible D gene (5 bases). This CDR3 is 14 amino acids long. V gave up 1 base and J gave up 7 bases, with 13 bases separating them. CDR1 and CDR2 (germline): LGHDT, YNNKEL (reference sequence). The CDR3 sequence is CASSQVAGRHEAFF. The CDR3 DNA is TGTGCCAGCAGCCAAGTGGCAGGGAGACATGAAGCTTTCTTT.

The V call is TRBV6-2 or TRBV6-3, the J call TRBJ2-5; D is unresolved. Deletions cut 2 bases from V and 4 bases from J, with 8 bases between. In germline, CDR1 is MNHEY, CDR2 SVGEGT. This CDR3 region has 13 residues. The CDR3 loop is CASSYGWVETQYF. The CDR3 DNA is TGTGCCAGCAGTTACGGGTGGGTAGAGACCCAGTACTTC.

There are a few counts of this clonotype. The chain is built from TRBV6-2 or TRBV6-3 and TRBJ2-7; perhaps D is TRBD1 or TRBD2 (5 bases each). V lost 9 bases and J lost 0, with 18 bases in between. The germline V gene encodes CDR1 MNHEY and CDR2 SVGEGT. There are 15 residues in the CDR3. CDR3 in DNA: TGTGCCAGTTATACTCCGGGACCCCGCTCCTACGAGCAGTACTTC. Amino acids: CASYTPGPRSYEQYF.

This chain joins TRBV28 and TRBJ2-7, with unresolved D. Trimming removed 8 bases at V and 3 bases at J, with 17 bases between. CDR1 and CDR2 (germline): MDHEN, SYDVKM. The CDR3 is 14 residues long. The CDR3: CASLESGPNYEQYF. The CDR3 coding sequence is TGTGCCAGCCTAGAATCCGGGCCCAACTACGAGCAGTACTTC.

The chain links TRBV11-2 to TRBJ1-6; TRBD1 matches at 9 bases. Germline V gene sequence: CDR1 SGHAT, CDR2 FQNNGV. Trimming at V came to 7 bases and at J to 6 bases, leaving 4 bases not matched to a gene. The CDR3 covers 14 residues. DNA for the CDR3: TGTGCCAGCACACAGGGGGCGGCTAATTCACCCCTCCACTTT. It yields the protein CASTQGAANSPLHF.

This sequence joins TRBV5-1 and TRBJ1-2; TRBD1 matches at 7 bases. J gave up 5 bases and V 1 base, and 5 bases lay outside the gene matches. Germline V lookup: CDR1 SGHRS, CDR2 YFSETQ. The CDR3 has 14 amino acids. CDR3 nucleotides: TGCGCCAGCAGCTTGAGGGGACAGCAGTATGGCTACACCTTC. As protein: CASSLRGQQYGYTF.

This clonotype occurred many times. The V gene is TRBV6-5, the J gene TRBJ2-7; 8 bases agree with TRBD1. CDR3 length: 13 residues. CDR1 is MNHEY, CDR2 SVGAGI, per germline. V lost 6 bases, J lost 3 bases, and 4 bases stayed unmatched. CDR3 sequence reads: CASSRQGSYEQYF. The CDR3 region has the DNA TGTGCCAGCAGCAGACAGGGGAGCTACGAGCAGTACTTC.

The chain recombines TRBV7-2 with TRBJ2-5; D remains unclear. The germline gives CDR1 SGHTA, CDR2 FQGNSA. V lost 5 bases to trimming and J lost 1 base, with 8 bases between them. This CDR3 region has 13 residues. DNA for the CDR3: TGTGCCAGCAGCGTCGTGCGCCAAGAGACCCAGTACTTC. Translating gives CASSVVRQETQYF.

This clonotype came up a few times. This chain connects TRBV12-3 or TRBV12-4 to TRBJ1-5; D gene unclear. V was shortened by 6 bases and J by 7 bases, with 16 bases between the two germline ends. This CDR3 is built from 14 residues. As DNA, the CDR3 is TGTGCCAGCAGGTATTCCTCGTTGCACCAGCCCCAGCATTTT. Protein: CASRYSSLHQPQHF.

The chain recombines TRBV7-2 with TRBJ1-2, with 8 bases lining up with TRBD1. The CDR3 extends over 16 amino acids. Germline loops: CDR1 SGHTA, CDR2 FQGNSA. The ends lost 1 base at V and 7 bases at J; junction bases unmatched: 11. The CDR3 bases are TGTGCCAGCAGCTTAGTATCGGGACAGGTTTCTAGTGGCTACACCTTC. Protein product: CASSLVSGQVSSGYTF.

The chain is built from TRBV6-1 and TRBJ2-5, with D perhaps matching TRBD1 or TRBD2 (6 bases each). Looked up from germline, CDR1 is MNHNS and CDR2 is SASEGT. The CDR3 runs to 15 residues. Trimming removed 4 bases at V and 5 bases at J, with 17 bases between. The CDR3 spells CASSVWGAERETQYF. The CDR3 DNA reads as TGTGCCAGCAGTGTATGGGGGGCTGAGAGGGAGACCCAGTACTTC.

The chain links TRBV20-1 to TRBJ2-7, with no clear D. This CDR3 has 10 residues. Germline V gene data show CDR1 as DFQATT and CDR2 as SNEGSKA (reference sequence). V was shortened by 3 bases and J by 5 bases, with 5 bases between the two germline ends. The CDR3 loop is CSASSNEQYF. The DNA of the CDR3 is TGCAGTGCTAGTTCGAACGAGCAGTACTTC.